Sequencing of this T cell receptor beta chain was carried out in a study of human T cells and chemical hapten exposure. Findings and caveats of the study: As patch test score rose, PT1 expanded TCR counts tended to rise as well.

Time point defined: patch test 1, 2 weeks after DPC sensitization. Sample treatment: therapeutic diphenylcyclopropenone sensitization with weekly scalp DPC. TCRdb reprocessed the RACE reads with MiXCR, giving one entry per CDR3 protein. The sample has roughly 190,000 distinct CDR3 sequences; about a fifth are singletons. V was clipped by 3 bases and J by 0 bases, with 15 bases between them. Germline values: CDR1 SNHLY, CDR2 FYNNEI. This CDR3 has 16 amino acids. About this clonotype itself: As yet, its antigen is unknown.

This TCR came from a woman in her fifties or sixties with alopecia areata. Some clones in this sample may be carry-over from other donors' samples. The material sequenced was whole blood, taken in connection with sensitization to the hapten diphenylcyclopropenone (DPC). The chain combines TRBV2 with TRBJ2-7, with D perhaps TRBD1 (6 bases). The CDR3 region is CASSDETGPSSYEQYF. DNA for the CDR3: TGTGCCAGCAGTGATGAGACAGGCCCGAGCTCCTACGAGCAGTACTTC.